Listed below are T cell receptor beta chains from one sample, sequenced in a study of blood T cell repertoires in COVID-19. Data came from immunoSEQ multiplex PCR; TCRdb stores just in-frame clones and leaves some out. The table records about 320,000 clones, 90% to 95% of them present only once. Sequencing was carried out using PBMCs or T cells enriched from blood (not recorded which). These receptors came from a woman under 40 who had been exposed to COVID-19. CDR3s include the opening cysteine and the closing phenylalanine or tryptophan. A D gene is named only where the DNA matches it firmly. Size values are once, few and many counts, or a class for expanded clones, and some rows have none.

D: NA; J: TRBJ1-1; V: TRBV18; size: NA; CDR3: CASSPLEEGTEAFF; DNA: TGTGCCAGCTCACCCCTCGAGGAGGGCACTGAAGCTTTCTTT
D: NA; J: TRBJ1-6; V: TRBV12-5; size: NA; CDR3: CASGLAQGTYNSPLHF; DNA: TGTGCTAGTGGTTTAGCCCAGGGCACCTATAATTCACCCCTCCACTTT
D: NA; J: TRBJ2-3; V: TRBV4-2; size: NA; CDR3: CASSQDRSSTDTQYF; DNA: TGTGCCAGCAGCCAAGACAGATCTAGCACAGATACGCAGTATTTT
D: NA; J: TRBJ1-5; V: TRBV27; size: NA; CDR3: CASSSGPNQPQHF; DNA: TGTGCCAGCAGTTCAGGTCCCAATCAGCCCCAGCATTTT
D: NA; J: TRBJ2-5; V: TRBV30; size: NA; CDR3: CAWSVQSPTQYF; DNA: TGTGCCTGGAGTGTCCAATCCCCGACCCAGTACTTC
D: TRBD1; J: TRBJ2-7; V: TRBV12-3/TRBV12-4; size: NA; CDR3: CASTQGASEQYF; DNA: TGTGCCAGCACCCAGGGGGCAAGCGAGCAGTACTTC
D: NA; J: TRBJ2-2; V: TRBV19; size: NA; CDR3: CASHIVARAGELFF; DNA: TGTGCCAGTCATATAGTAGCCCGGGCCGGGGAGCTGTTTTTT
D: TRBD1; J: TRBJ1-6; V: TRBV4-2; size: once; CDR3: CASSQEGTGGSYNSPLHF; DNA: TGTGCCAGCAGCCAAGAAGGGACAGGAGGCTCCTATAATTCACCCCTCCACTTT
D: NA; J: TRBJ1-1; V: TRBV7-9; size: NA; CDR3: CASKPPVMNTEAFF; DNA: TGTGCCAGCAAACCACCGGTTATGAACACTGAAGCTTTCTTT
D: NA; J: TRBJ1-5; V: TRBV19; size: NA; CDR3: CASRVERGTGKQPQHF; DNA: TGTGCCAGTAGAGTAGAAAGGGGAACAGGGAAACAGCCCCAGCATTTT